The 15 T cell receptor beta chains listed next were all sequenced from one sample in a study of CD4 T cells in relation to SARS-CoV-2 and coronaviruses. Unexposed donor CD4+ T cells date from about 2011-2018, before the COVID-19 pandemic. The cells were cultured for 10 days before CD4+ T cells were isolated. These TCRs are of unknown antigen specificity. Profiling relied on immunoSEQ multiplex PCR, and the TCRdb table lists in-frame clones only, not all of them. The profile shows about 29,000 clones, roughly 80% of them singletons. Sequencing input: CD4+ T cells from PBMCs, cultured in vitro. Source of these receptors: a human donor in good health.

The chain couples TRBV19 to TRBJ2-3, with a weak D call TRBD1 (5 bases). CDR1 and CDR2 (germline): LNHDA, SQIVND (reference sequence). V was pared by 7 bases and J by 1 base, with 15 bases between. This CDR3 spans 15 amino acids. Here the CDR3 DNA reads TGTGCCAGTACCTTGGAAGGGGCGCGCACAGATACGCAGTATTTT. It encodes CASTLEGARTDTQYF. The variable domain in full, with the rest retrieved from reference TRBV19 and TRBJ2-3, is DGGITQSPKYLFRKEGQNVTLSCEQNLNHDAMYWYRQDPGQGLRLIYYSQIVNDFQKGDIAEGYSVSREKKESFPLTVTSAQKNPTAFYLCASTLEGARTDTQYFGPGTRLTVL.

J is TRBJ2-6 and V is TRBV7-2; D unclear. V shed 7 bases and J shed 1 base, with 11 bases lying between them. The CDR3 length is 15 residues. CDR1 and CDR2 from the germline V gene are SGHTA and FQGNSA. CDR3 residues: CASTQTRSGANVLTF. CDR3 bases: TGTGCCAGCACCCAGACAAGGTCTGGGGCCAACGTCCTGACTTTC.

This chain joins TRBV5-1 and TRBJ2-7, with TRBD1 identical over 10 bases. Trimming removed 0 bases from V and 7 bases from J; junction bases left unmatched: 10. The CDR3 contains 16 residues. Germline V gene data show CDR1 as SGHRS and CDR2 as YFSETQ. The DNA for the CDR3 is TGCGCCAGCAGCTTGGCGACAGGGGGCTGGGGTGGGGAGCAGTACTTC. Its protein product is CASSLATGGWGGEQYF. Filled out from reference TRBV5-1 and TRBJ2-7, the complete variable domain reads KAGVTQTPRYLIKTRGQQVTLSCSPISGHRSVSWYQQTPGQGLQFLFEYFSETQRNKGNFPGRFSGRQFSNSRSEMNVSTLELGDSALYLCASSLATGGWGGEQYFGPGTRLTVT.

V gene TRBV7-9 combines with J gene TRBJ1-4, with no clear D. Trimming shortened V by 5 bases and J by 6 bases, and 13 bases separated the two germline ends. The CDR3 is 14 residues long. CDR1 is SEHNR and CDR2 is FQNEAQ in the germline V gene (reference sequence). The CDR3 loop is CASSPRLGDEKLFF. The CDR3 DNA is TGTGCCAGCAGCCCAAGGCTCGGCGATGAAAAACTGTTTTTT.

The chain recombines TRBV5-6 with TRBJ2-3; D gene uncertain. Germline V CDR1 and CDR2: SGHDT, YYEEEE. The CDR3 is 12 amino acids. Trimming left V 4 bases short and J 2 bases short, with 5 bases between. DNA of the CDR3: TGTGCCAGCAGCCTCTCCACAGATACGCAGTATTTT. Translation: CASSLSTDTQYF. Drawing the rest from reference TRBV5-6 and TRBJ2-3, the complete variable domain is DAGVTQSPTHLIKTRGQQVTLRCSPKSGHDTVSWYQQALGQGPQFIFQYYEEEERQRGNFPDRFSGHQFPNYSSELNVNALLLGDSALYLCASSLSTDTQYFGPGTRLTVL.

This sequence joins TRBV6-2 or TRBV6-3 and TRBJ2-7; 8 bases align to TRBD1. Unmatched junction bases numbered 9, after V lost 4 bases and J lost 1 base. This CDR3 comprises 16 residues. CDR1 is MNHEY and CDR2 is SVGEGT in the germline V gene. The CDR3 coding sequence is TGTGCCAGCAGTTCGGTGAGAACAGGGGGTTCCTACGAGCAGTACTTC. The encoded protein is CASSSVRTGGSYEQYF.

CDR3 loop: CAWRDPSSGGGDEQFF. In DNA form, the CDR3 reads TGTGCCTGGAGAGATCCCTCTAGCGGAGGAGGCGATGAGCAGTTCTTC. The rearrangement uses TRBV30 and TRBJ2-1, with 7 bases matching TRBD2. Trimming took 3 bases from V and 8 from J; bases not matched to a gene: 16. Germline loops: CDR1 GTSNPN, CDR2 SVGIG (reference sequence). The CDR3 has 16 amino acids.

The chain uses TRBV3-1 (or the pseudogene TRBV3-2) and TRBJ2-1; D not certain. CDR1 and CDR2 from the germline V gene are LGHDT and YNNKEL (reference sequence). The CDR3 sequence is 14 residues long. The V gene lost 1 base and the J gene lost 6 bases, with 10 bases spanning the gap. The DNA of the CDR3 is TGTGCCAGCAGCCAAGTTAAGCAGGTCAATGAGCAGTTCTTC. Translating gives CASSQVKQVNEQFF.

The V gene is TRBV19, the J gene TRBJ1-5; D not resolved. The CDR3 runs to 15 residues. Germline lookup yields CDR1 LNHDA and CDR2 SQIVND (reference sequence). The germline V and J ends were trimmed by 7 bases and 1 base, with 14 bases remaining between them. The CDR3 DNA reads as TGTGCCAGTAAGAACTCTCCAAGGAGCAATCAGCCCCAGCATTTT. It is translated as CASKNSPRSNQPQHF.

V usage is TRBV7-9 and J usage is TRBJ1-4; D remains ambiguous. CDR1 and CDR2 from the germline V gene are SEHNR and FQNEAQ (reference sequence). The CDR3 is made up of 12 amino acids. Trimming removed 5 bases at V and 2 bases at J, with 3 bases between. The CDR3 DNA reads TGTGCCAGCAGCCCGACTAATGAAAAACTGTTTTTT. This gives the protein CASSPTNEKLFF.

The chain uses TRBV4-3 and TRBJ2-5, with D unresolved. The CDR3 contains 13 residues. V lost 0 bases and J 5 bases, leaving 7 bases between the germline ends. Germline CDR1 is LGHNA and CDR2 is YSLEER. In nucleotides, the CDR3 is TGCGCCAGCAGCCAAGAGGGAACGGAGACCCAGTACTTC. Its protein is CASSQEGTETQYF.

The gene calls are TRBV10-1 and TRBJ2-7; TRBD1 matches at 10 bases. In germline, CDR1 is WNHNN, CDR2 SYGVQD (reference sequence). This CDR3 is built from 15 residues. The ends lost 4 bases at V and 5 bases at J; junction bases unmatched: 8. The CDR3 DNA sequence: TGCGCCAGCAGTGGGGGGACAGGGGTGTTAAACGAGCAGTACTTC. It specifies CASSGGTGVLNEQYF.

This clone appeared a single time. The chain recombines TRBV24-1 with TRBJ2-3; the D is unclear. There are 14 residues in the CDR3. V lost 3 bases to trimming and J lost 5 bases, with 11 bases between them. CDR1 and CDR2 (germline): KGHDR, SFDVKD. The CDR3 loop reads CATSDPPPGDTQYF. CDR3 nucleotide sequence: TGTGCCACCAGTGATCCCCCCCCCGGAGATACGCAGTATTTT.

The V gene is TRBV6-5, the J gene TRBJ1-6; maybe TRBD1 (6 bases). CDR3 size: 15 residues. Trimming took 3 bases from V and 9 from J, leaving 15 bases between them. Per the germline V gene, CDR1 is MNHEY and CDR2 is SVGAGI. The CDR3: CASSYTDSSLSPLHF. The CDR3 nucleotides are TGTGCCAGCAGTTATACGGACAGCTCGCTTTCACCCCTCCACTTT.

In its sample, this clone was seen a few times. J is TRBJ2-3 and V is TRBV11-2; 8 nucleotides agree with TRBD1. V was pared by 1 base and J by 1 base, with 7 bases of the junction left unmatched. The CDR3 loop spans 17 amino acids. CDR1 SGHAT and CDR2 FQNNGV come from the germline V gene. This CDR3 reads CASSLAQTGVGTDTQYF. The CDR3 DNA follows: TGTGCCAGCAGCTTAGCCCAGACAGGGGTTGGCACAGATACGCAGTATTTT.